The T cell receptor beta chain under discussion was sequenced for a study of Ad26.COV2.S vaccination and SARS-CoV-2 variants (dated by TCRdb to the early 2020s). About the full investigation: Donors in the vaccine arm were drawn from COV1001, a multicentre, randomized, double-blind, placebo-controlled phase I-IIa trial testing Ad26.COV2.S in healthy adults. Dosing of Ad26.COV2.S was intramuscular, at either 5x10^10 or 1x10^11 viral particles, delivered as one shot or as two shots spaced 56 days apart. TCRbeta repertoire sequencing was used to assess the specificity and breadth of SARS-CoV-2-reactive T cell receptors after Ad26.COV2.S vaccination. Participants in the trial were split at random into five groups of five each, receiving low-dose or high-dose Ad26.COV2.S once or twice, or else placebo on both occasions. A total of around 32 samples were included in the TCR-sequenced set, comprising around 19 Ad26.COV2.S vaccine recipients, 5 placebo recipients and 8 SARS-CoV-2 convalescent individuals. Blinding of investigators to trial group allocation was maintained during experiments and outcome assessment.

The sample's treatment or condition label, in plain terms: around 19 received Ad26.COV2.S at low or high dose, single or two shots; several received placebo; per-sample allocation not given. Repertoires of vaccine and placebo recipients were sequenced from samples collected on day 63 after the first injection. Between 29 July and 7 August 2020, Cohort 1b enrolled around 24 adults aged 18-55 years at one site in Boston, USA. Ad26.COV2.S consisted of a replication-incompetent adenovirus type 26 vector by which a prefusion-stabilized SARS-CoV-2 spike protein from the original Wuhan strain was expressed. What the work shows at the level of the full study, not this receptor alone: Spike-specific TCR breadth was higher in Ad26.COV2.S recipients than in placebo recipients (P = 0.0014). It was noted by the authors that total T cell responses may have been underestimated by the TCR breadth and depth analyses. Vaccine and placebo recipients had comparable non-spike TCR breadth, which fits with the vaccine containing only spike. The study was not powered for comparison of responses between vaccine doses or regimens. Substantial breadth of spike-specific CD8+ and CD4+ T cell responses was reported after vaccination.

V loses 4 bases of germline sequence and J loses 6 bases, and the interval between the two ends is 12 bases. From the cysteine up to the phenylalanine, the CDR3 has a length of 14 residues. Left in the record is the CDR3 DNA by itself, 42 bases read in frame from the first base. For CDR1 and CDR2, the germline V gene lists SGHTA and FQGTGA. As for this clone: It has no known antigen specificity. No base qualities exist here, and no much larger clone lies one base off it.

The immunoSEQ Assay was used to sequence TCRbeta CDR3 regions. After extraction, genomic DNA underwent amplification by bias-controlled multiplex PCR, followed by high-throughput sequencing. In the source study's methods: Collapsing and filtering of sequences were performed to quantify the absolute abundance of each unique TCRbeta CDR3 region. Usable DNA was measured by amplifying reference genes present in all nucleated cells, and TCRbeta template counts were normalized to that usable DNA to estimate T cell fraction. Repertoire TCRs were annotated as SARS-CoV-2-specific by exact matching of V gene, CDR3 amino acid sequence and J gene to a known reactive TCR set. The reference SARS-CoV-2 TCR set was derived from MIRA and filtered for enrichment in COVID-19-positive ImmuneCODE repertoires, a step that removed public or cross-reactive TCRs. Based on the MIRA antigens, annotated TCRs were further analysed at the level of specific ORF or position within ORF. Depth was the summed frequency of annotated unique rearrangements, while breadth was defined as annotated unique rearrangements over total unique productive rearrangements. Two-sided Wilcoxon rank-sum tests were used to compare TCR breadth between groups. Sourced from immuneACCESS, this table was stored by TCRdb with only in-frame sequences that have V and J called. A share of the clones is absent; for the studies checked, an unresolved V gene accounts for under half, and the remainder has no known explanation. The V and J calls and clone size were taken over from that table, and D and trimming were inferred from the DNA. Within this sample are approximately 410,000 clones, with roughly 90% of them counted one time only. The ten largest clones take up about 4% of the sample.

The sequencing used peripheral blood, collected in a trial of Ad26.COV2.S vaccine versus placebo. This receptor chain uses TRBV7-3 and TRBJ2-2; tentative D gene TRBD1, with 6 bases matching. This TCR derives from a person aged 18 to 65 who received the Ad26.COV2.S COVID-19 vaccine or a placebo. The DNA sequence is TGTGCCAGCAGCTCAGGGGTGGCTGCCGGGGAGCTGTTTTTT. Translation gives CASSSGVAAGELFF.